This TCR beta chain was captured by sequencing in a study of T cell responses to AZD1222 COVID-19 vaccine (dated by TCRdb to the early 2020s). In the study overall: AZD1222 recipients given second doses at about 4 weeks or at about 12 weeks were pooled, since spike-specific TCR depth and breadth were not found to differ between the two schedules. TCR sequencing covered some 250 trial participants: 200 to 210 given two doses of AZD1222 and 26 given two doses of MenACWY control vaccine. Trial participants were enrolled by age into subgroups of 18-55, 56-69 and 70-plus years, and around 150, 28 and 57 TCR-sequenced participants, respectively, were included in these subgroups.

The CDR3 regions of human TCRbeta chains were analyzed by immunosequencing. Concerning the study's data processing: Repertoire TCRs were checked for matches against a reference library of SARS-CoV-2-specific TCRs that had been generated using the MIRA antigen-specificity platform. Breadth meant the fraction of unique TCRs that were SARS-CoV-2-associated, whereas depth meant the fraction of total T cells that were SARS-CoV-2-associated. Each spike-specific TCR was assigned to its reactive spike region and to a CD4 or CD8 class using the MIRA data. Log10-transformed breadth and depth values were compared by one-way ANOVA with Sidak's multiple comparisons tests. The table was pulled from immuneACCESS by TCRdb, which kept in-frame rearrangements only. Such tables lose some clones; where checked, under half of the loss comes from unresolved V genes, and the rest has no known cause. D and trimming were read from the DNA, whereas the V and J calls and clone size are those reported in that table. Counted in this sample were about 86,000 clones; 60% to 80% of them appeared once. Under 25% of the sample lies in the top ten.

The CDR3 sequence holds 18 residues, the cysteine and phenylalanine included. The DNA shown is the 54-base CDR3, in frame from base 1. The paper's findings and limits, for the study overall: Reportedly, close to half of the unique spike-specific TCRs recognized epitopes lying outside the regions that are mutated in the B.1.351 and B.1.1.7 variants. The vaccine-associated CD4 TCRs covered the entire spike protein, and the dominant responses fell in regions 160-218 and 743-854. Because no day 14 peak-response samples were available, the repertoires could be characterized only after the peak T cell response. Participants were mostly white British, with more females than males. The authors suggested clonal diversity may have been underestimated. The 56-69-year group was small, and its depth increase did not reach significance, likely because of low power. Spike-specific TCR breadth and depth rose significantly after two AZD1222 doses compared with day 0 and with MenACWY recipients. Conclusions about previously exposed vaccinees are limited because only five or six AZD1222 recipients were SARS-CoV-2 seropositive at baseline.

To note about this clone: The specificity of this receptor is unknown. No much larger clone is present one base from it, and per-base qualities are unavailable.

The sample's time point label is to be understood as: baseline before first vaccination. Vaccinee samples were obtained from the UK trials COV001 and COV002, which included a single-blind randomized controlled phase 2/3 trial of AZD1222 (ChAdOx1 nCoV-19) in healthy adults. For TCRbeta chain sequencing, PBMC samples from trial participants were taken at day 0 and at day 28 after the second dose. This receptor chain uses TRBV12-2 and TRBJ2-1; the table's D gene call, TRBD2, was not cross checked with the DNA. TRBV12-2 is annotated as a pseudogene. Material: peripheral blood, obtained on day 0 of AZD1222 vaccination. The TCR originated in an adult in good health. The DNA reads as follows: TGTGCAAGTCGCTTATTCATCTCCGGGAACCGGACGAACAATGAGCAGTTCTTC. Protein translation: CASRLFISGNRTNNEQFF.